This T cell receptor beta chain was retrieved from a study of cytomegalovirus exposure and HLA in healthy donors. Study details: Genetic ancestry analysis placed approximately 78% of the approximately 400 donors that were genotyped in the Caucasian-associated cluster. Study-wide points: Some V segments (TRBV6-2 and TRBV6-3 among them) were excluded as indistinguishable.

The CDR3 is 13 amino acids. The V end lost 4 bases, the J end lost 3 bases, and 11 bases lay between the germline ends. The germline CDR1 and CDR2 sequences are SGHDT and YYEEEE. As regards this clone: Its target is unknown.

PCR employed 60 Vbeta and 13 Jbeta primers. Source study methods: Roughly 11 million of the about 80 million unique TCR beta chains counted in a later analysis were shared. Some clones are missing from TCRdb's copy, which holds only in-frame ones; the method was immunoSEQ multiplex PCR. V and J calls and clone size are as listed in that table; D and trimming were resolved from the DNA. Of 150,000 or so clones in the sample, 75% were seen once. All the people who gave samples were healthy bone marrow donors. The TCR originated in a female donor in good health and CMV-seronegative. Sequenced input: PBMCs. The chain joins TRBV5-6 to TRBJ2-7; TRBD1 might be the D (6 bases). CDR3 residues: CASSPQGGYEQYF. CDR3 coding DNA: TGTGCCAGCAGCCCACAGGGCGGCTACGAGCAGTACTTC.